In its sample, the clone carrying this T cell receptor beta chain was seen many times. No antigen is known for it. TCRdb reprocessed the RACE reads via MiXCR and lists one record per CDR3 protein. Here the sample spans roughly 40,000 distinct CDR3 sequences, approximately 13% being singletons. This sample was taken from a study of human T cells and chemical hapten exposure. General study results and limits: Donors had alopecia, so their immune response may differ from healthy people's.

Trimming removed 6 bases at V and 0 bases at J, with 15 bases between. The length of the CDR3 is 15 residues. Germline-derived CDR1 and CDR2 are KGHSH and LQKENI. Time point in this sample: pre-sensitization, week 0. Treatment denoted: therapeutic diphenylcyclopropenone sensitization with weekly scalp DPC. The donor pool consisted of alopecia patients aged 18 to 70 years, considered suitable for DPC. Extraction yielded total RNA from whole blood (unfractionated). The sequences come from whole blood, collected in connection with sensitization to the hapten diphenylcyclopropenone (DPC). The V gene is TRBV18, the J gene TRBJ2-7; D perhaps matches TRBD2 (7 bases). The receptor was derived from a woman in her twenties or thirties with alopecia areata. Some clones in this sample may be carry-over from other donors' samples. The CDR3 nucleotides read TGTGCCAGCTCCCGGGGGGCGGACAGCTCCTACGAGCAGTACTTC. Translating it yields CASSRGADSSYEQYF. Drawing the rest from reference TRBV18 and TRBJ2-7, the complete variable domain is NAGVMQNPRHLVRRRGQEARLRCSPMKGHSHVYWYRQLPEEGLKFMVYLQKENIIDESGMPKERFSAEFPKEGPSILRIQQVVRGDSAAYFCASSRGADSSYEQYFGPGTRLTVT.